The 13 T cell receptor beta chains presented below share a single source sample, sequenced in a study of CD8 T cells in Susac syndrome. The RNA input was roughly 0.45 to 1 ug, and it was reverse transcribed with random hexamers. TCRdb re-called the immunoSEQ multiplex PCR reads with MiXCR, one entry per CDR3 protein. The sample includes 180,000 or so distinct CDR3 sequences, about 95% of them seen just once. Sample: CD4+ T cells from PBMCs. The receptors were sampled from a human donor in good health.

The chain is built from TRBV27 and TRBJ1-2, with 7 bases matching TRBD1. The CDR3 is made up of 13 amino acids. Trimming at V came to 6 bases and at J to 4 bases, leaving 5 bases not matched to a gene. CDR1 and CDR2 from the germline V gene are MNHEY and SMNVEV (reference sequence). The CDR3 DNA is TGTGCCAGCAGACTGACAGGGAGCTATGGCTACACCTTC. Translation: CASRLTGSYGYTF.

This chain links TRBV12-3 or TRBV12-4 with TRBJ2-1; TRBD2 matches at 7 bases. This CDR3 is built from 15 residues. The junction had 10 bases not matched to a gene; V was cut back by 5 bases and J by 6 bases. CDR3 nucleotide sequence: TGTGCCAGCAGTGGGGACTACACGGGGATCAATGAGCAGTTCTTC. It codes for CASSGDYTGINEQFF.

The chain combines TRBV2 with TRBJ2-5; 12 bases match TRBD2. Germline CDR1 SNHLY, CDR2 FYNNEI. The CDR3 extends over 17 amino acids. The V gene end was trimmed by 5 bases and the J gene end by 2 bases; junction bases not matched to a gene: 9. CDR3 in DNA: TGTGCCAGCAGTCTCTTGACTAGCGGGAGTAGGCAAGAGACCCAGTACTTC. The encoded protein is CASSLLTSGSRQETQYF.

This rearrangement joins TRBV2 to TRBJ2-5; 10 bases are a match to TRBD2. Trimming cost V 8 bases and J 3 bases; bases outside gene matches: 9. The CDR3 is 15 residues long. Germline-derived CDR1 and CDR2 are SNHLY and FYNNEI. The chain's CDR3 is CASLRLGLAEETQYF. The CDR3 DNA sequence: TGTGCCAGCTTACGCCTCGGACTAGCGGAAGAGACCCAGTACTTC. The entire variable domain, with the rest obtained from reference TRBV2 and TRBJ2-5, is as follows: EPEVTQTPSHQVTQMGQEVILRCVPISNHLYFYWYRQILGQKVEFLVSFYNNEISEKSEIFDDQFSVERPDGSNFTLKIRSTKLEDSAMYFCASLRLGLAEETQYFGPGTRLLVL.

The rearrangement joins TRBV11-2 to TRBJ2-1; 10 bases agree with TRBD1. Germline V lookup: CDR1 SGHAT, CDR2 FQNNGV. This CDR3 is built from 15 residues. Unmatched junction bases numbered 6, after V lost 0 bases and J lost 10 bases. This CDR3 reads CASSLDGTGEREQFF. DNA for the CDR3: TGTGCCAGCAGCTTAGATGGGACAGGGGAGCGCGAGCAGTTCTTC.

CDR3 in DNA: TGTGCCAGCAGCCGGGTCCGCGAGCAGTACTTC. It is translated as CASSRVREQYF. The rearrangement links TRBV7-2 to TRBJ2-7; the D is unclear. Germline V gene sequence: CDR1 SGHTA, CDR2 FQGNSA. The V end lost 5 bases, the J end lost 6 bases, and 8 bases lay between the germline ends. The CDR3 is 11 residues long.

The chain is built from TRBV7-9 and TRBJ1-1; no firm D call. The CDR3 runs 13 residues. The ends were cut back, 1 base at V and 1 base at J, with 4 bases in the middle. Germline loops: CDR1 SEHNR, CDR2 FQNEAQ (reference sequence). This chain's CDR3 is CASSLDPNTEAFF. CDR3 coding DNA: TGTGCCAGCAGCTTAGACCCGAACACTGAAGCTTTCTTT.

V is TRBV29-1 and J is TRBJ2-2, with 7 bases that match TRBD2. With V trimmed by 4 bases and J by 5 bases, 7 bases remained unmatched. The CDR3 is 14 amino acids. CDR1 is SQVTM and CDR2 is ANQGSEA in the germline V gene. In nucleotides, the CDR3 is TGCAGCGTTGGCTGGGAGGGAGGGACCGGGGAGCTGTTTTTT. Translated: CSVGWEGGTGELFF.

The V call is TRBV28, the J call TRBJ1-2, with unresolved D. Germline V gene sequence: CDR1 MDHEN, CDR2 SYDVKM. V lost 9 bases to trimming and J lost 1 base, with 15 bases between them. The CDR3 extends over 14 amino acids. CDR3 bases: TGTGCCAGTAATAAAAGGGTTCATAACTATGGCTACACCTTC. Encoded protein: CASNKRVHNYGYTF.

J is TRBJ1-2 and V is TRBV27; D gene ambiguous. V was clipped by 4 bases and J by 0 bases, with 12 bases between them. The CDR3 length is 15 residues. Germline assignment: CDR1 MNHEY and CDR2 SMNVEV (reference sequence). The CDR3 coding sequence is TGTGCCAGCAGTTCCCCTGGTAGATCTAACTATGGCTACACCTTC. It yields the protein CASSSPGRSNYGYTF.

This chain uses TRBV9 with TRBJ1-5; weak D call: TRBD1 (5 bases). V shed 2 bases and J shed 5 bases, with 14 bases lying between them. The length of the CDR3 is 15 residues. The germline gives CDR1 SGDLS, CDR2 YYNGEE. The CDR3 sequence is CASSVTAISDQPQHF. The CDR3 nucleotides are TGTGCCAGCAGCGTGACAGCGATATCGGATCAGCCCCAGCATTTT.

This chain connects TRBV3-1 to TRBJ2-2; tentatively, D is TRBD2 (5 bases). This CDR3 region has 13 residues. Trimming took 7 bases from V and 4 from J, leaving 10 bases between them. Germline V gives CDR1 LGHDT, CDR2 YNNKEL (reference sequence). The CDR3 DNA follows: TGTGCCAGCAACGTAGCGACCACCGGGGAGCTGTTTTTT. It specifies CASNVATTGELFF.

The chain is built from TRBV18 and TRBJ2-7; weak D call: TRBD2 (5 bases). Germline lookup yields CDR1 KGHSH and CDR2 LQKENI. Trimming removed 3 bases at V and 5 bases at J, with 11 bases between. The CDR3 consists of 13 residues. CDR3 bases: TGTGCCAGCTCACCCCGGGGATCCCACGAGCAGTACTTC. It translates to CASSPRGSHEQYF.